This T cell receptor (beta chain) was profiled in a study of blood T cell repertoires in COVID-19. Turning to the study itself: Sample material is recorded as cDNA or gDNA derived from T cells, B-cell-depleted T cells, or PBMCs.

In the original analysis: Counts of nucleated cells, estimated from reference gene primer amplification, were obtained. Assay used: immunoSEQ multiplex PCR; TCRdb lists only in-frame clones, some missing. V and J calls and clone size are given by that table; D and trimming were obtained from the DNA. The sample holds under 350,000 clones, over 80% seen once. Trimming removed 5 bases from V and 5 bases from J, with 15 bases in between. The CDR3 extends over 13 amino acids. Per germline, CDR1 SQVTM and CDR2 ANQGSEA. This clonotype was sampled from a man in his 60s who had recovered from COVID-19. The chain combines TRBV29-1 with TRBJ1-1; D is unresolved. Sequenced input: peripheral blood. DNA for the CDR3: TGCAGCGTTAGGAGGGCCGGAGGGACTGAAGCTTTCTTT. The encoded protein is CSVRRAGGTEAFF. The entire variable domain, with the rest obtained from reference TRBV29-1 and TRBJ1-1, is as follows: SAVISQKPSRDICQRGTSLTIQCQVDSQVTMMFWYRQQPGQSLTLIATANQGSEATYESGFVIDKFPISRPNLTFSTLTVSNMSPEDSSIYLCSVRRAGGTEAFFGQGTRLTVV.